This T cell receptor (beta chain) was captured by sequencing in a study of blood T cell repertoires in COVID-19. Study-level background: From the United States, Italy and Spain came samples of acute and convalescent COVID-19. Sample material is recorded as cDNA or gDNA derived from T cells, B-cell-depleted T cells, or PBMCs.

Original handling: Estimated nucleated cell counts came from reference gene primer amplification. The assay was immunoSEQ multiplex PCR, and TCRdb's table has in-frame clones only and misses some. Clonal size and the V and J genes are those of that table, whereas D and trimming came from the DNA. The sample shows tens of thousands of clones, roughly 78% of them seen only once. Specimen: peripheral blood. The TCR was taken from a woman in her seventies with acute or convalescent COVID-19.

This CDR3 reads CASRRATGAVFEAFF. CDR3 DNA: TGTGCCAGCAGGAGGGCGACAGGGGCCGTATTTGAAGCTTTCTTT. The rearrangement links TRBV6-5 to TRBJ1-1, with TRBD1 matching 8 bases. The CDR3 has 15 amino acids. With 6 bases clipped from V and 7 bases from J, the junction kept 13 bases outside the gene matches. CDR1 MNHEY and CDR2 SVGAGI come from the germline V gene.